The TCR beta chain described here comes from a study of blood T cells in healthy people across ages. The CDR3 has 17 amino acids. With 6 bases removed from V and 0 bases from J, the gap between germline ends came to 21 bases. CDR1 and CDR2 from the germline V gene are MNHNY and SVGAGI (reference sequence). A sample-barcoded 5' primer and a J-beta primer mix were used in a second PCR of roughly 6 to 11 cycles. Sequencing recovered at least 2.5 million CDR3-containing paired-end reads from each sample. TCRdb recomputed calls from the 5' RACE reads with MiXCR, one row per CDR3 protein. The data show about 830,000 distinct CDR3 sequences, roughly 60% seen once. General study results and limits: Age advanced and TCR beta diversity per million T cells fell, roughly linearly. In these data, TCR beta diversity tracked strongly with naive T cell percentage.

Concerning this clonotype itself: Its antigen is not identified.

Material: blood. This sequence was found in a man between 25 and 39 years old in good health. The rearrangement links TRBV6-6 to TRBJ2-7; either TRBD1 or TRBD2 may supply D (5 bases each). In DNA, the CDR3 is TGTGCCAGCAGCTCCCATTTATCAGCGAGGGGCTCCTACGAGCAGTACTTC. It encodes CASSSHLSARGSYEQYF.